This T cell receptor beta chain was found in a study of cytomegalovirus exposure and HLA in healthy donors. Study conclusions and caveats: TCR beta sequences reportedly predicted most subjects' HLA-A and HLA-B alleles accurately. Excluded were some V segments that proved indistinguishable, including TRBV6-2 and TRBV6-3. Analysis was performed later, and it showed HLA-associated TCR beta chains to be more clonally expanded than equally common others.

Regarding this clone: Antigen specificity is unknown.

The study ran its PCR with 60 Vbeta and 13 Jbeta primers. Generated by immunoSEQ multiplex PCR, the TCRdb table keeps only in-frame clones and is missing some. This repertoire shows some 190,000 clones, roughly 80% found once; its top ten account for roughly 1.5%. V gave up 3 bases and J gave up 4 bases, with 16 bases separating them. There are 16 residues in the CDR3. The germline gives CDR1 MDHEN, CDR2 SYDVKM. The sequence was obtained from a woman aged 45-65 years in good health and CMV-seronegative. The chain has TRBV28 and TRBJ1-5; the D is unclear. The sample consisted of PBMCs. For the CDR3, the DNA is TGTGCCAGCAGTTTTGGTCGTAGAGGGTTTAATCAGCCCCAGCATTTT. It specifies CASSFGRRGFNQPQHF.